A selection of T cell receptor beta chains follows, all from one sample in a study of regulatory T cells in long-lasting Graves disease. Each CDR3 protein gets one entry after TCRdb re-called the multiplex PCR reads with MiXCR. Here the sample spans 450,000 to 650,000 distinct CDR3 sequences, roughly 15% being singletons. These data also featured in a second study, about T cells in Graves' hyperthyroidism and ophthalmopathy.

This specimen was peripheral blood mononuclear cells (PBMCs), taken at new diagnosis, from a patient treated with antithyroid drugs. The receptors derive from a woman in her forties or fifties with Graves disease. Both conserved end residues are trimmed from each CDR3. The order of the fields is V gene, CDR3 protein.

TRBV5-1 | ASRSRTGLGEKLF
TRBV7-2 | ASSSFGTGASSYEQY
TRBV10-3 | AINPREGGLDSGELF
TRBV10-3 | AISESRQGTDTQY
TRBV12-3/TRBV12-4 | AGSRTGGNTEAF
TRBV10-3 | AISGEVSNQPQH
TRBV6-2/TRBV6-3 | ASSPERGGYNEQF
TRBV9 | ASSEGDLTGELF
TRBV5-1 | ASSPDRGSKDTQY
TRBV5-1 | ASDRGENSGANVLT
TRBV5-5 | ASSYDRVDGYT
TRBV2 | ASDGVGTGHNEQF
TRBV27 | ASARDVGETYGYT
TRBV20-1 | SAPRTGEAPLH
TRBV14 | ASRGRINQPQH
TRBV4-1 | ASSPTGPGANEQF
TRBV4-1 | ASSQAFVRAGGNEKLF
TRBV10-2 | ASSMGRLNTGELF
TRBV7-3 | ASSPPSTNTQY
TRBV20-1 | SARDDWLEAF
TRBV18 | ASSEGVYNSPLH
TRBV29-1 | SAEGSSYNEQF
TRBV19 | ATRVQGANEKLF
TRBV2 | ATSQGAWDEKLF
TRBV11-2 | ASSLRSPYEQY
TRBV9 | ASSVTPDRQETQY
TRBV2 | ASREIAIYEQY
TRBV6-1 | ASSQLQGAMREQY
TRBV3-1 | ASGGWEQF
TRBV18 | ASSSSVNTEAF
TRBV5-1 | ASSLGGISYEQC
TRBV7-9 | ASTPSAGFTDTQY
TRBV18 | ASSHAGGAQYNEQF
TRBV5-4 | ASSPGQGDEQF
TRBV3-1 | ASSLTFKRGEKLF
TRBV3-1 | ASSQLDTQY
TRBV11-2 | ASSHQGTVNTGELF
TRBV7-6 | ASSSLSSSNQPQH
TRBV12-3/TRBV12-4 | TSSLMGGRNTGELF
TRBV6-1 | ASSVESRSSYEQY
TRBV7-6 | ASSLSTGTDTQY